This TCR beta chain came from a study of blood T cell repertoires in COVID-19. Study details: Samples came from the United States, Italy and Spain, spanning acute and convalescent COVID-19.

Method: immunoSEQ multiplex PCR; TCRdb's copy keeps in-frame clones and lacks some. The repertoire holds under 50,000 clones, nearly 90% seen once, with around 4.5% in the top ten. Trimming pared 5 bases from V and 0 bases from J, leaving 7 bases between. The germline gives CDR1 SGHAT, CDR2 FQNNGV. CDR3 size: 13 residues. There are a few counts of this clone. Recruited during active infection, patients (from Seattle) were subsequently followed longitudinally. The genes are TRBV11-2 and TRBJ1-2; D unresolved. The sequence came from a man between 60 and 75 years old with COVID-19, enrolled during active disease. Sequenced material: peripheral blood. CDR3 region: CASSQSSNYGYTF. CDR3 bases: TGTGCCAGCAGCCAGTCGTCTAACTATGGCTACACCTTC.